This T cell receptor (beta chain) is from a study of shared clonotypes between healthy human individuals. Across the study: Every donor yielded three CD4 naive, three CD4 memory, two CD8 naive and one CD8 memory plate. Study observations and caveats: Larger estimated richness was generally recorded for naive subsets relative to memory subsets.

CDR3 length: 14 residues. CDR1 and CDR2 from the germline V gene are LNHDA and SQIVND (reference sequence). V gave up 4 bases and J gave up 5 bases; unmatched junction bases: 6. Produced via immunoSEQ multiplex PCR; TCRdb's table is partial and in-frame only. There are more than 2 million clones in the sample; roughly 94% occur only once, and 0.1% to 0.15% lies in the top ten. Turning to this clone: Its antigen remains unknown.

This TCR was recovered from a man aged 18-30 years in good health. This sequence joins TRBV19 and TRBJ2-7; 9 nucleotides line up with TRBD1. The sequencing sample was made of naive CD4+ T cells sorted from blood. The subset is: CD45RA+ positively selected. The CDR3 coding sequence is TGTGCCAGTAGTACCCCACAGGGGGCCAACGAGCAGTACTTC. Translating it yields CASSTPQGANEQYF. The full variable domain, in which reference TRBV19 and TRBJ2-7 provide the parts outside the CDR3, is DGGITQSPKYLFRKEGQNVTLSCEQNLNHDAMYWYRQDPGQGLRLIYYSQIVNDFQKGDIAEGYSVSREKKESFPLTVTSAQKNPTAFYLCASSTPQGANEQYFGPGTRLTVT.